The present TCR beta chain was sequenced within a study of cytomegalovirus exposure and HLA in healthy donors. Study context: In a previous analysis, approximately 110 million unique TCR beta sequences were found from some 180 million T cells. General study findings and limits: A later analysis reportedly identified an Asian-associated ancestry cluster as carrying fewer N-insertions than the roughly 600-donor mean. Presence/absence analyses supposed approximately even sequencing depth among donors.

Trimming removed 4 bases at V and 1 base at J, with 7 bases between. The CDR3 loop spans 13 amino acids. Germline V gene data show CDR1 as KGHSH and CDR2 as LQKENI. The PCR employed 60 Vbeta primers together with 13 Jbeta primers. This table comes from immunoSEQ multiplex PCR, and its TCRdb copy is limited to in-frame clones, with some not included. Of roughly 200,000 clones listed, 60% to 85% are singletons. As concerns this clone: Antigen specificity is unknown.

The clonotype comes from a man aged 35 to 55 in good health and CMV-seronegative. The material sequenced was PBMCs. V is TRBV18 and J is TRBJ1-1; a weak D match, TRBD1 (5 bases). CDR3 sequence (DNA): TGTGCCAGCTCACAGGGGCGGAACACTGAAGCTTTCTTT. Translating it yields CASSQGRNTEAFF. Drawing the rest from reference TRBV18 and TRBJ1-1, the complete variable domain is NAGVMQNPRHLVRRRGQEARLRCSPMKGHSHVYWYRQLPEEGLKFMVYLQKENIIDESGMPKERFSAEFPKEGPSILRIQQVVRGDSAAYFCASSQGRNTEAFFGQGTRLTVV.